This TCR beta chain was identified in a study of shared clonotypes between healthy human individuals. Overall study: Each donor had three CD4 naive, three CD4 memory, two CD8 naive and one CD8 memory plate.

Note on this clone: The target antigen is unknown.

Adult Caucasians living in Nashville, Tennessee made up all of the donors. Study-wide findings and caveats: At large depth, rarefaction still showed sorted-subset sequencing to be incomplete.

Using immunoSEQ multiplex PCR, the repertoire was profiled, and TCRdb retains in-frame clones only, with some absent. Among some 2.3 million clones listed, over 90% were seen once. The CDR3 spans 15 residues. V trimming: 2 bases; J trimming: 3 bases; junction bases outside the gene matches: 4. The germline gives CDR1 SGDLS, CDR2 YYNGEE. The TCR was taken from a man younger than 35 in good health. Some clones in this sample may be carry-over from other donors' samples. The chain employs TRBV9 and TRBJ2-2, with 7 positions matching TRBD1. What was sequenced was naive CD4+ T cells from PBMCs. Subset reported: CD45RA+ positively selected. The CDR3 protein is CASSVTGTYTGELFF. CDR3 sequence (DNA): TGTGCCAGCAGCGTGACAGGGACCTACACCGGGGAGCTGTTTTTT.